This TCR beta chain came from a study of T-cell reconstitution after alpha-beta-depleted transplantation in children. There are 13 residues in the CDR3. CDR1 is LGHDT, CDR2 YNNKEL, per germline (reference sequence). V dropped 7 bases and J dropped 3 bases, with 10 bases sitting between them. Unique molecular identifiers featured in how the TCRbeta library was prepared. MiXCR was run by TCRdb on the PCR reads, yielding one entry per CDR3 protein. The table records about 420,000 distinct CDR3 sequences, around 9.9% of them present only once. A few counts support this clonotype. Sequences were derived from PBMCs from the stem cell graft donor, sampled from the stem cell graft. The receptor comes from a human donor who donated a stem cell graft to a child with acute myeloid leukemia. This chain joins TRBV3-1 and TRBJ2-1; D perhaps matches TRBD1 (5 bases). The CDR3 protein is CASMQGSYNEQFF. For the CDR3, the DNA is TGTGCCAGCATGCAGGGTAGCTACAATGAGCAGTTCTTC.